Presented here are 18 T cell receptor beta chains from one specimen sequenced in a study of low-dose radiotherapy and immunotherapy resistance in tumors. Gene-specific TRAV and TRBV primers were used for first-strand cDNA, covering alpha and beta chains. A roughly 20-cycle PCR with a constant-region primer and V-primer adapter amplified TCRs. TCRdb processed the reads anew with MiXCR; each CDR3 protein has one entry. The table records about 97,000 distinct CDR3 sequences, around 20% of them present only once. Time point in this sample: after trial treatment. Stated treatment: LDRT plus nivolumab, ipilimumab, low-dose cyclophosphamide and aspirin (RACIN trial). Sequenced here: PBMCs, sampled after low-dose radiotherapy plus immunotherapy. These TCRs come from a male donor with prostate cancer.

This clonotype was counted many times. The chain joins TRBV7-8 to TRBJ2-7; D may match TRBD1 or TRBD2 (7 bases each). V gave up 8 bases and J gave up 6 bases, with 17 bases separating them. Germline CDR1 is SGHVS and CDR2 is FQNEAQ. The CDR3 sequence is 13 residues long. CDR3 nucleotides: TGTGCCAGCCGAGACCAGGGGGAGGGCGAGCAGTACTTC. Its protein product is CASRDQGEGEQYF.

The genes are TRBV5-6 and TRBJ2-3, with D tentatively TRBD1 (6 bases). With 3 bases removed from V and 6 bases from J, the gap between germline ends came to 14 bases. Per germline, CDR1 SGHDT and CDR2 YYEEEE. The CDR3 consists of 14 residues. CDR3 DNA: TGTGCCAGCAGCTCCCCCGGGACATCGGATACGCAGTATTTT. This translates into CASSSPGTSDTQYF.

V usage is TRBV11-1 and J usage is TRBJ1-1; D ambiguous. The CDR3 spans 15 residues. CDR1 is SGHAT and CDR2 is FQDESV in the germline V gene (reference sequence). V was trimmed by 3 bases and J by 0 bases, leaving 11 bases between them. DNA of the CDR3: TGTGCCAGCAGCTTGGCCAGTACCTTGAACACTGAAGCTTTCTTT. Amino acids: CASSLASTLNTEAFF.

In the case of this clonotype: This sequence is one base from a far larger clone and is likely a read error. The gene calls are TRBV12-3 or TRBV12-4 and TRBJ2-7, with 9 bases matching TRBD2. This CDR3 spans 15 amino acids. Trimming cost V 6 bases and J 7 bases; bases outside gene matches: 13. CDR3 amino acids: CASSSRLAAYNEQYF. The CDR3 bases are TGTGCCAGCAGCTCCCGACTAGCGGCGTACAATGAGCAGTACTTC.

This clonotype appeared many times. The chain joins TRBV12-3 or TRBV12-4 to TRBJ2-7; 7 positions agree with TRBD1. V lost 3 bases and J lost 1; bases outside the gene matches: 6. There are 15 residues in the CDR3. The CDR3 DNA sequence: TGTGCCAGCAGTTTGGAACAGGGGATATCCTACGAGCAGTACTTC. Its protein product is CASSLEQGISYEQYF.

This clonotype showed up many times. The J gene is TRBJ2-3, the V gene TRBV10-3; D assignment may be TRBD1 or TRBD2 (6 bases each). The CDR3 is made up of 15 amino acids. Germline assignment: CDR1 ENHRY and CDR2 SYGVKD. Between the trimmed V and J ends, which lost 4 bases and 3 bases, there was a span of 14 bases. CDR3 in DNA: TGTGCCATCAGTGTGGAGGGGGGTCGGACAGATACGCAGTATTTT. Translation: CAISVEGGRTDTQYF.

At least ten counts were recorded for this clonotype. The chain employs TRBV7-2 and TRBJ2-3; weak D call: TRBD2 (6 bases). Trimming left V 11 bases short and J 3 bases short, with 24 bases between. CDR1 SGHTA and CDR2 FQGNSA come from the germline V gene. This CDR3 region has 16 residues. This chain's CDR3 is CASWRRGGAETDTQYF. For the CDR3, the DNA is TGTGCCTCCTGGCGGAGGGGTGGGGCTGAAACAGATACGCAGTATTTT.

The chain has TRBV2 and TRBJ2-5, with 7 bases that match TRBD1. Per the germline V gene, CDR1 is SNHLY and CDR2 is FYNNEI. CDR3 size: 15 residues. J gave up 5 bases and V 7 bases, and 13 bases lay outside the gene matches. CDR3 amino acids: CASKRLQGYRETQYF. The DNA for the CDR3 is TGTGCCAGCAAGAGATTACAGGGGTATCGGGAGACCCAGTACTTC. Looking up the rest from reference TRBV2 and TRBJ2-5 gives the full variable domain: EPEVTQTPSHQVTQMGQEVILRCVPISNHLYFYWYRQILGQKVEFLVSFYNNEISEKSEIFDDQFSVERPDGSNFTLKIRSTKLEDSAMYFCASKRLQGYRETQYFGPGTRLLVL.

In its sample, this clonotype was seen many times. The V call is TRBV5-1, the J call TRBJ2-7, with D possibly being TRBD1 or TRBD2 (5 bases each). V dropped 2 bases and J dropped 2 bases, with 11 bases sitting between them. Germline V gene data show CDR1 as SGHRS and CDR2 as YFSETQ. The CDR3 is 14 residues long. This chain's CDR3 is CASSFGLGAYEQYF. The CDR3 nucleotides are TGCGCCAGCAGCTTCGGGCTGGGGGCCTACGAGCAGTACTTC.

This clonotype has a count of ten or more. The chain joins TRBV7-9 to TRBJ1-4; D ambiguous. The germline V and J ends were trimmed by 5 bases and 6 bases, with 19 bases remaining between them. CDR3 size: 16 residues. Germline values: CDR1 SEHNR, CDR2 FQNEAQ (reference sequence). The CDR3 here is CASSPKPGNADEKLFF. CDR3 sequence (DNA): TGTGCCAGCAGCCCCAAGCCCGGAAACGCGGATGAAAAACTGTTTTTT.

This clonotype was detected ten times or more. The genes are TRBV2 and TRBJ2-5, with D perhaps matching TRBD1 (6 bases). The CDR3 length is 14 residues. V lost 6 bases, J lost 7 bases, and 18 bases lay in between. The germline V gene has CDR1 SNHLY and CDR2 FYNNEI. This chain's CDR3 is CASRATGPLGTQYF. DNA for the CDR3: TGTGCCAGCAGAGCTACAGGGCCCCTCGGGACCCAGTACTTC. The complete variable domain, with remaining parts taken from reference TRBV2 and TRBJ2-5, reads EPEVTQTPSHQVTQMGQEVILRCVPISNHLYFYWYRQILGQKVEFLVSFYNNEISEKSEIFDDQFSVERPDGSNFTLKIRSTKLEDSAMYFCASRATGPLGTQYFGPGTRLLVL.

To note about this clonotype: The junction differs from germline at one of its ends, possibly a read error. In nucleotides, the CDR3 is TGTGTCAGCCTGGACAGGGAGGCCCATGAAGCTTTCTTT. Translated, it gives CVSLDREAHEAFF. The chain has TRBV2 and TRBJ1-1; 8 nucleotides line up with TRBD1. CDR3 size: 13 residues. Germline values: CDR1 SNHLY, CDR2 FYNNEI.

The J gene is TRBJ1-1, the V gene TRBV20-1; D is perhaps TRBD1 (6 bases). Germline V gene data show CDR1 as DFQATT and CDR2 as SNEGSKA (reference sequence). The CDR3 length is 15 residues. V lost 6 bases and J 1 base, leaving 18 bases between the germline ends. CDR3 coding DNA: TGCAGTGCGAGATCTCCGGGACACTGGAACACTGAAGCTTTCTTT. Protein product: CSARSPGHWNTEAFF.

At least ten counts were recorded for this clonotype. The chain is built from TRBV7-9 and TRBJ2-5; D unclear. The CDR3 sequence is 12 residues long. V was clipped by 5 bases and J by 3 bases, with 7 bases between them. The germline V gene has CDR1 SEHNR and CDR2 FQNEAQ (reference sequence). The CDR3 reads CASSETKETQYF. The CDR3 DNA follows: TGTGCCAGCAGCGAAACTAAAGAGACCCAGTACTTC.

This clonotype has a count of ten or more. The chain is built from TRBV7-6 and TRBJ2-2; D is uncertain. The CDR3 is made up of 14 amino acids. Germline CDR1 SGHVS, CDR2 FNYEAQ. Trimming took 0 bases from V and 8 from J, leaving 10 bases between them. The CDR3 loop reads CASSLAGLGGELFF. DNA of the CDR3: TGTGCCAGCAGCTTAGCGGGTCTGGGAGGGGAGCTGTTTTTT. Full variable domain (outside the CDR3, taken from reference TRBV7-6 and TRBJ2-2): GAGVSQSPRYKVTKRGQDVALRCDPISGHVSLYWYRQALGQGPEFLTYFNYEAQQDKSGLPNDRFSAERPEGSISTLTIQRTEQRDSAMYRCASSLAGLGGELFFGEGSRLTVL.

This clonotype showed up many times. V usage is TRBV15 and J usage is TRBJ2-1; perhaps TRBD2 as D (6 bases). The CDR3 sequence is 16 residues long. The V end was cut by 3 bases, the J end by 2 bases, with 14 bases between. The V gene's germline CDR1 is LNHNV and CDR2 YYDKDF (reference sequence). This chain's CDR3 is CATSSRSGAAYNEQFF. Written as DNA, the CDR3 is TGTGCCACCAGCAGCAGGTCGGGAGCTGCCTACAATGAGCAGTTCTTC.

There are many counts of this clonotype. The V and J genes are TRBV20-1 and TRBJ2-5; TRBD2 matches 14 bases. There are 18 residues in the CDR3. CDR1 is DFQATT and CDR2 is SNEGSKA in the germline V gene (reference sequence). CDR3 nucleotide sequence: TGCACCCCTGGCCCGGGACTAGCGGGGGAGACATTACAAGAGACCCAGTACTTC. Its protein is CTPGPGLAGETLQETQYF.

This clonotype appeared a single time. A far more abundant clone sits one base away, making this likely a read error. CDR3 in DNA: TGTGCCAGCAGCAGAACATGGGTGTTGGCAGATACGCAGTATTTT. Its translation is CASSRTWVLADTQYF. This chain uses TRBV5-8 with TRBJ2-3; D unresolved. CDR3 length: 15 residues. CDR1 SGHTS and CDR2 YDEGEE come from the germline V gene. Trimming took 4 bases from V and 4 from J, leaving 16 bases between them.